Following are 14 T cell receptor beta chains from one sample sequenced in a study of identical twins. TCRdb used MiXCR to reprocess the 5' RACE reads, holding one entry per CDR3 protein. The repertoire holds a few hundred thousand distinct CDR3 sequences, with around 15% as singletons. The same data also contributed to another study, on yellow fever vaccine responses in identical twins.

Source material: CD4+ T cells sorted from blood. Receptors were obtained from a woman younger than 30 in good health.

The genes are TRBV14 and TRBJ2-3; D is unresolved. The V gene's germline CDR1 is SGHDN and CDR2 FVKESK. The CDR3 runs to 15 residues. V was shortened by 7 bases and J by 2 bases, with 16 bases between the two germline ends. The CDR3 sequence is CASMPSRRYTDTQYF. The CDR3 DNA follows: TGTGCCAGCATGCCAAGTCGTCGATACACAGATACGCAGTATTTT. The full variable domain, with the rest looked up from reference TRBV14 and TRBJ2-3, is EAGVTQFPSHSVIEKGQTVTLRCDPISGHDNLYWYRRVMGKEIKFLLHFVKESKQDESGMPNNRFLAERTGGTYSTLKVQPAELEDSGVYFCASMPSRRYTDTQYFGPGTRLTVL.

The chain uses TRBV7-9 and TRBJ1-1; no clear D gene. Germline lookup yields CDR1 SEHNR and CDR2 FQNEAQ (reference sequence). V was pared by 8 bases and J by 0 bases, with 7 bases between. The CDR3 consists of 12 residues. In DNA, the CDR3 is TGTGCCAGCGGAGGAGTGAACACTGAAGCTTTCTTT. It translates to CASGGVNTEAFF.

This sequence joins TRBV20-1 and TRBJ2-4; 12 bases match TRBD2. With V trimmed by 2 bases and J by 0 bases, 5 bases remained unmatched. Germline-derived CDR1 and CDR2 are DFQATT and SNEGSKA (reference sequence). The CDR3 runs 17 residues. CDR3 protein: CSARNGLAGLAKNIQYF. CDR3 coding DNA: TGCAGTGCTAGAAATGGACTAGCGGGGCTAGCCAAAAACATTCAGTACTTC.

This clonotype showed up just once. The chain carries TRBV5-1 and TRBJ2-2, with TRBD2 matching over 11 bases. There are 17 residues in the CDR3. J was trimmed by 4 bases and V by 4 bases; bases with no gene match: 9. Germline V gene data show CDR1 as SGHRS and CDR2 as YFSETQ. CDR3 sequence reads: CASSPSLAGVVTGELFF. Here the CDR3 DNA reads TGCGCCAGCAGCCCCTCACTAGCGGGGGTTGTCACCGGGGAGCTGTTTTTT.

This clonotype was observed a few times. J is TRBJ2-1 and V is TRBV27; TRBD1 matches 7 bases. This CDR3 has 17 residues. With V trimmed by 5 bases and J by 0 bases, 10 bases remained unmatched. CDR1 and CDR2 from the germline V gene are MNHEY and SMNVEV (reference sequence). DNA for the CDR3: TGTGCCAGCAGTCCAATCTCGACAGGGAGCTCCTACAATGAGCAGTTCTTC. Translating gives CASSPISTGSSYNEQFF.

This clonotype was picked up a small number of times. A junction end diverges from the germline sequence, so it may reflect a read error. The gene calls are TRBV25-1 and TRBJ1-1, with 8 nucleotides matching TRBD1. Germline-derived CDR1 and CDR2 are MGHDK and SYGVNS. This CDR3 is 12 amino acids long. Written as DNA, the CDR3 is TGTGCCAGCAGTGAATCGGACAGGGTAATCATCTTT. This encodes CASSESDRVIIF.

The chain uses TRBV9 and TRBJ2-3, with D possibly being TRBD2 (7 bases). The ends were cut back, 0 bases at V and 1 base at J, with 12 bases in the middle. CDR3 length: 16 residues. Germline V gene data show CDR1 as SGDLS and CDR2 as YYNGEE. The CDR3 is CASSVGEGGRTDTQYF. The DNA for the CDR3 is TGTGCCAGCAGCGTAGGGGAGGGGGGCCGCACAGATACGCAGTATTTT.

This chain joins TRBV3-1 and TRBJ2-7; possible D gene TRBD2, 5 bases. CDR1 is LGHDT, CDR2 YNNKEL, per germline (reference sequence). The ends were cut back, 5 bases at V and 5 bases at J, with 7 bases in the middle. The CDR3 covers 11 residues. The CDR3 spells CASSWEHEQYF. For the CDR3, the DNA is TGTGCCAGCAGCTGGGAGCACGAGCAGTACTTC.

This clonotype was detected ten times or more. The V gene is TRBV5-1, the J gene TRBJ2-2; a possible D gene is TRBD1 (6 bases). Germline V lookup: CDR1 SGHRS, CDR2 YFSETQ. This CDR3 has 15 amino acids. V lost 4 bases and J 2 bases, leaving 12 bases between the germline ends. CDR3 in DNA: TGCGCCAGCAGCGTACAGGGAATTAACACCGGGGAGCTGTTTTTT. This codes for CASSVQGINTGELFF.

This clonotype was found many times. The rearrangement joins TRBV20-1 to TRBJ2-1, with D maybe TRBD1 (6 bases). The CDR3 runs to 14 residues. CDR1 is DFQATT, CDR2 SNEGSKA, per germline (reference sequence). V was pared by 5 bases and J by 0 bases, with 11 bases between. This chain's CDR3 is CSAFPTGSYNEQFF. The CDR3 DNA follows: TGCAGTGCTTTTCCGACAGGCTCCTACAATGAGCAGTTCTTC.

This chain links TRBV12-3 or TRBV12-4 with TRBJ2-7; D unresolved. The CDR3 runs 11 residues. V dropped 6 bases and J dropped 2 bases, with 5 bases sitting between them. The CDR3 sequence is CASRDAYEQYF. The CDR3 coding sequence is TGTGCCAGCAGGGACGCCTACGAGCAGTACTTC.

Only a few counts were recorded for this clonotype. J is TRBJ1-6 and V is TRBV12-3 or TRBV12-4; D not resolved. V lost 0 bases, J lost 7 bases, and 13 bases lay in between. CDR3 length: 16 amino acids. CDR3 DNA sequence: TGTGCCAGCAGTTTAGCGAGCGGAAACCAAAATTCACCCCTCCACTTT. Its protein product is CASSLASGNQNSPLHF.

In this sample, this clonotype turned up many times. V gene TRBV20-1 combines with J gene TRBJ2-7, with 9 bases aligning to TRBD1. Germline V gives CDR1 DFQATT, CDR2 SNEGSKA (reference sequence). The CDR3 is 14 amino acids. J was trimmed by 2 bases and V by 4 bases; bases with no gene match: 6. CDR3 amino acids: CSATDRGWAYEQYF. CDR3 sequence (DNA): TGCAGTGCTACCGACAGGGGGTGGGCCTACGAGCAGTACTTC.

This clonotype was detected a few times. The chain is built from TRBV12-3 or TRBV12-4 and TRBJ1-4, with D possibly matching TRBD1 (5 bases). Trimming removed 3 bases from V and 4 bases from J, with 9 bases in between. CDR3 length: 14 amino acids. The CDR3 protein is CASSFGGDNEKLFF. The CDR3 DNA reads as TGTGCCAGCAGTTTTGGAGGGGATAATGAAAAACTGTTTTTT.